This entry lists 25 T cell receptor beta chains sequenced from one sample in a study of cytomegalovirus exposure and HLA in healthy donors (dated by TCRdb to 2016 to 2017). Libraries were constructed by the immunoSEQ multiplex PCR assay. TCRdb carries this immuneACCESS record with in-frame sequences only. Its versions omit some clonotypes, under half of them owing to an unresolved V gene in the studies checked, with the rest unexplained. Within this sample are about 130,000 clones, with 70% to 85% of them counted one time only. The ten largest account for roughly 27% of the sample. The sequenced material came from PBMCs. The receptors derive from a man aged 25-40 years in good health and CMV-seropositive.

The V call is TRBV13, the J call TRBJ1-6, with 9 bases identical to TRBD1. V gave up 5 bases and J gave up 9 bases; unmatched junction bases: 8. Per the germline V gene, CDR1 is PRHDT and CDR2 is FYEKMQ (reference sequence). The CDR3 has 15 amino acids. In DNA form, the CDR3 reads TGTGCCAGCAGCACCACAGGGGGCGAAAGTTCACCCCTCCACTTT. Its protein product is CASSTTGGESSPLHF.

Here the CDR3 reads CASSSHPRDRGLDTEAFF. The CDR3 bases are TGTGCCAGCAGTTCCCATCCGAGGGACAGGGGGCTGGACACTGAAGCTTTCTTT. J is TRBJ1-1 and V is TRBV7-2; TRBD1 aligns across 12 bases. CDR1 and CDR2 (germline): SGHTA, FQGNSA. J was trimmed by 3 bases and V by 6 bases; bases with no gene match: 14. This CDR3 is 18 amino acids long.

The J gene is TRBJ2-7, the V gene TRBV19; D may be TRBD2 (6 bases). The V end was cut by 5 bases, the J end by 6 bases, with 20 bases between. CDR3 size: 15 residues. From germline, CDR1 is LNHDA and CDR2 SQIVND (reference sequence). The CDR3 DNA reads as TGTGCCAGTAGTCCCCTCCTAGCGAAGGTCTCCGAGCAGTACTTC. It translates to CASSPLLAKVSEQYF.

The V and J genes are TRBV2 and TRBJ2-7; 8 nucleotides match TRBD2. With V trimmed by 11 bases and J by 5 bases, 14 bases remained unmatched. CDR3 length: 14 residues. Looked up from germline, CDR1 is SNHLY and CDR2 is FYNNEI. CDR3 region: CAVRPAGVLNEQYF. CDR3 nucleotide sequence: TGTGCCGTACGGCCAGCGGGGGTCCTGAACGAGCAGTACTTC.

This chain links TRBV4-2 with TRBJ2-1; D unresolved. Deletions cut 4 bases from V and 0 bases from J, with 13 bases between. CDR1 is LGHNA, CDR2 YNFKEQ, per germline. The CDR3 consists of 16 residues. The CDR3 sequence: CASSLEEMSSYNEQFF. The CDR3 nucleotides are TGTGCCAGCAGCCTCGAGGAGATGAGCTCCTACAATGAGCAGTTCTTC.

A single count supports this clone. The chain combines TRBV5-1 with TRBJ2-7; TRBD1 matches 9 bases. V shed 2 bases, J shed 7 bases, and the junction held 7 bases outside the gene matches. The CDR3 loop spans 14 amino acids. Germline CDR1 SGHRS, CDR2 YFSETQ. CDR3 protein: CASSFPSTGGEQYF. CDR3 in DNA: TGCGCCAGCAGCTTCCCGTCGACAGGGGGGGAGCAGTACTTC.

The V gene is TRBV7-9, the J gene TRBJ2-1; D perhaps matches TRBD2 (5 bases). Between the trimmed V and J ends, which lost 5 bases and 8 bases, there was a span of 13 bases. This CDR3 is built from 13 residues. CDR1 and CDR2 (germline): SEHNR, FQNEAQ (reference sequence). The CDR3 here is CASSPRGWDEQFF. CDR3 in DNA: TGTGCCAGCAGCCCCAGAGGGTGGGATGAGCAGTTCTTC. Full variable domain (outside the CDR3, taken from reference TRBV7-9 and TRBJ2-1): DTGVSQNPRHKITKRGQNVTFRCDPISEHNRLYWYRQTLGQGPEFLTYFQNEAQLEKSRLLSDRFSAERPKGSFSTLEIQRTEQGDSAMYLCASSPRGWDEQFFGPGTRLTVL.

The chain couples TRBV5-1 to TRBJ1-2, with 10 bases lining up with TRBD1. Germline CDR1 is SGHRS and CDR2 is YFSETQ. The CDR3 extends over 13 amino acids. V trimming: 4 bases; J trimming: 8 bases; junction bases outside the gene matches: 5. The CDR3 spells CASSRGTGEGYTF. CDR3 nucleotide sequence: TGCGCCAGCAGCCGAGGGACAGGGGAAGGCTACACCTTC.

The rearrangement links TRBV7-2 to TRBJ1-3; D not resolved. Between the trimmed V and J ends, which lost 2 bases and 4 bases, there was a span of 6 bases. The germline V gene encodes CDR1 SGHTA and CDR2 FQGNSA. This CDR3 contains 13 residues. The CDR3 is CASSLLTGNTIYF. CDR3 bases: TGTGCCAGCAGCTTACTGACAGGAAACACCATATATTTT.

The chain joins TRBV7-8 to TRBJ1-3; possible D gene TRBD1, 5 bases. The CDR3 consists of 16 residues. Trimming pared 1 base from V and 2 bases from J, leaving 12 bases between. Germline V gives CDR1 SGHVS, CDR2 FQNEAQ. Here the CDR3 DNA reads TGTGCCAGCAGCTTAGAGGCAATAGGGGCTGGAAACACCATATATTTT. Its translation is CASSLEAIGAGNTIYF.

This chain uses TRBV7-8 with TRBJ1-2; no definite D call. The germline gives CDR1 SGHVS, CDR2 FQNEAQ. The CDR3 is 11 residues long. Trimming pared 5 bases from V and 7 bases from J, leaving 8 bases between. CDR3 sequence (DNA): TGTGCCAGCAGCGCCTTGGCTGGCTACACCTTC. It encodes CASSALAGYTF.

The chain links TRBV6-6 to TRBJ1-2; D might be TRBD1 (6 bases). V was clipped by 6 bases and J by 0 bases, with 14 bases between them. Germline CDR1 and CDR2: MNHNY and SVGAGI (reference sequence). The CDR3 extends over 15 amino acids. The CDR3 sequence: CASRFLTGSNYGYTF. CDR3 bases: TGTGCCAGCAGATTCCTGACAGGTTCTAACTATGGCTACACCTTC.

This chain links TRBV5-6 with TRBJ2-7; 7 bases fit TRBD2. Germline V gene data show CDR1 as SGHDT and CDR2 as YYEEEE. With 2 bases clipped from V and 0 bases from J, the junction kept 11 bases outside the gene matches. This CDR3 has 17 residues. CDR3 region: CASSFRKRDRFSYEQYF. CDR3 DNA sequence: TGTGCCAGCAGCTTTCGGAAGCGGGATCGATTCTCCTACGAGCAGTACTTC. The variable domain in full, completed from reference TRBV5-6 and TRBJ2-7, reads DAGVTQSPTHLIKTRGQQVTLRCSPKSGHDTVSWYQQALGQGPQFIFQYYEEEERQRGNFPDRFSGHQFPNYSSELNVNALLLGDSALYLCASSFRKRDRFSYEQYFGPGTRLTVT.

The rearrangement links TRBV18 to TRBJ2-6, with D unresolved. The germline V gene has CDR1 KGHSH and CDR2 LQKENI. The CDR3 has 16 residues. V lost 3 bases, J lost 2 bases, and 11 bases lay in between. The CDR3 nucleotides are TGTGCCAGCTCACCTTTTCGGTCTCCTGGGGCCAACGTCCTGACTTTC. It encodes CASSPFRSPGANVLTF. The full variable domain, rest sourced from reference TRBV18 and TRBJ2-6, is NAGVMQNPRHLVRRRGQEARLRCSPMKGHSHVYWYRQLPEEGLKFMVYLQKENIIDESGMPKERFSAEFPKEGPSILRIQQVVRGDSAAYFCASSPFRSPGANVLTFGAGSRLTVL.

The rearrangement links TRBV15 to TRBJ2-4, with 12 bases fitting TRBD2. CDR3 size: 17 residues. CDR1 and CDR2 (germline): LNHNV, YYDKDF (reference sequence). With 0 bases clipped from V and 5 bases from J, the junction kept 5 bases outside the gene matches. DNA for the CDR3: TGTGCCACCAGCAGAGATTCACCTAGCGGGAGGGAAAACATTCAGTACTTC. Protein: CATSRDSPSGRENIQYF.

J is TRBJ2-7 and V is TRBV6-5; D possibly corresponds to TRBD1 (6 bases). The CDR3 contains 16 residues. The V end was cut by 1 base, the J end by 1 base, with 14 bases between. Germline V gene data show CDR1 as MNHEY and CDR2 as SVGAGI. The CDR3 is CASSYFSGTKSYEQYF. CDR3 nucleotide sequence: TGTGCCAGCAGTTACTTCTCCGGGACAAAATCCTACGAGCAGTACTTC.

The CDR3 sequence is CASSDPGQGRAGYTF. CDR3 nucleotides: TGTGCCAGCAGTGATCCGGGACAGGGGAGAGCTGGCTACACCTTC. The V call is TRBV2, the J call TRBJ1-2; 10 bases agree with TRBD1. The V segment lost 3 bases and the J segment 7 bases; nucleotides outside the gene matches: 8. The germline gives CDR1 SNHLY, CDR2 FYNNEI. The CDR3 sequence is 15 residues long.

The J gene is TRBJ2-2, the V gene TRBV5-1; the D gene is possibly TRBD2 (7 bases). The CDR3 has 16 amino acids. Per the germline V gene, CDR1 is SGHRS and CDR2 is YFSETQ. V gave up 4 bases and J gave up 2 bases, with 15 bases separating them. The CDR3: CASSPRGAGNTGELFF. As DNA, the CDR3 is TGCGCCAGCAGCCCCCGGGGGGCGGGAAACACCGGGGAGCTGTTTTTT.

The chain links TRBV9 to TRBJ2-3; 7 bases align to TRBD2. The V gene's germline CDR1 is SGDLS and CDR2 YYNGEE. The CDR3 runs 17 residues. Losses at the gene ends were 1 base for V and 0 bases for J; bases not matched to a gene: 8. The CDR3 bases are TGTGCCAGCAGCGTACCCTCGACGGGGGGAAGCACAGATACGCAGTATTTT. Translation: CASSVPSTGGSTDTQYF.

V gene TRBV15 combines with J gene TRBJ1-5; D is ambiguous. Germline lookup yields CDR1 LNHNV and CDR2 YYDKDF (reference sequence). The CDR3 loop spans 12 amino acids. V gave up 0 bases and J gave up 9 bases, with 6 bases separating them. The CDR3 region has the DNA TGTGCCACCAGCAGAGAGCGGAGGCCCCAGCATTTT. Translated: CATSRERRPQHF.

This sequence joins TRBV6-6 and TRBJ2-7, with TRBD1 matching over 8 bases. This CDR3 region has 13 residues. Germline assignment: CDR1 MNHNY and CDR2 SVGAGI (reference sequence). J was trimmed by 4 bases and V by 6 bases; bases with no gene match: 5. Here the CDR3 DNA reads TGTGCCAGCAGCCCCGGGACAGGTTACGAGCAGTACTTC. It yields the protein CASSPGTGYEQYF.

The chain employs TRBV11-2 and TRBJ2-7, with no clear D. V lost 5 bases and J 3 bases, leaving 8 bases between the germline ends. This CDR3 has 12 amino acids. Germline V lookup: CDR1 SGHAT, CDR2 FQNNGV. The DNA of the CDR3 is TGTGCCAGCAGCCATACGGTCTACGAGCAGTACTTC. This gives the protein CASSHTVYEQYF.

V usage is TRBV6-4 and J usage is TRBJ1-5, with TRBD1 identical over 7 bases. The CDR3 runs to 12 residues. The J segment lost 6 bases and the V segment lost 9 bases, leaving 5 bases of the junction unmatched. Germline V gene lookup returns CDR1 MRHNA and CDR2 SNTAGT. CDR3 sequence (DNA): TGTGCCAGAGGAGGGGGCGGTCAGCCCCAGCATTTT. Protein: CARGGGGQPQHF.

The rearrangement uses TRBV10-3 and TRBJ2-7; a weak D match, TRBD1 (5 bases). Trimming stripped 4 bases from V and 5 bases from J, with 15 bases between. This CDR3 spans 14 amino acids. Germline V gives CDR1 ENHRY, CDR2 SYGVKD. For the CDR3, the DNA is TGTGCCATCAGTGTTGTCCAGGGAAGGGACGAGCAGTACTTC. Its translation is CAISVVQGRDEQYF.

This chain connects TRBV6-6 to TRBJ1-2; D possibly corresponds to TRBD1 (6 bases). The ends were cut back, 6 bases at V and 4 bases at J, with 18 bases in the middle. The CDR3 consists of 15 residues. In germline, CDR1 is MNHNY, CDR2 SVGAGI (reference sequence). The CDR3 sequence is CASSITGGRGYGYTF. The CDR3 coding sequence is TGTGCCAGCAGCATAACGGGGGGCAGGGGCTATGGCTACACCTTC.